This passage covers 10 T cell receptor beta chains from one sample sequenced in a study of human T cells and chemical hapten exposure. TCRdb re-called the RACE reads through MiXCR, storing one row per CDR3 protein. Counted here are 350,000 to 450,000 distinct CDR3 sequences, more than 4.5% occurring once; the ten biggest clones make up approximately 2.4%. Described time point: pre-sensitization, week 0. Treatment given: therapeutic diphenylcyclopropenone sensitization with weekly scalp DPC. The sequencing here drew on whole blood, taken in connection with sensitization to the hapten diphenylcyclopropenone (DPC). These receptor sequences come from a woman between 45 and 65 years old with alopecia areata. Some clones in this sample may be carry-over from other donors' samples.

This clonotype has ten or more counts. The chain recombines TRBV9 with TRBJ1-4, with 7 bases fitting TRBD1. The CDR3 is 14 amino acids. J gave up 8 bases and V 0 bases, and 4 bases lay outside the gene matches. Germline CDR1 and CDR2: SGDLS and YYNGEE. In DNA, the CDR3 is TGTGCCAGCAGCGTAGCAGGGGGACGGGAAAAACTGTTTTTT. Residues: CASSVAGGREKLFF.

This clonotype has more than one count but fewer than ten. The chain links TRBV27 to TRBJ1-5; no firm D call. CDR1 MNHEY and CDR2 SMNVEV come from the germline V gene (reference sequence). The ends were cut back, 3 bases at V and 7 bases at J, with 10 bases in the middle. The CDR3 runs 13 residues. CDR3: CASSFREAQPQHF. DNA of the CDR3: TGTGCCAGCAGTTTTAGAGAGGCGCAGCCCCAGCATTTT.

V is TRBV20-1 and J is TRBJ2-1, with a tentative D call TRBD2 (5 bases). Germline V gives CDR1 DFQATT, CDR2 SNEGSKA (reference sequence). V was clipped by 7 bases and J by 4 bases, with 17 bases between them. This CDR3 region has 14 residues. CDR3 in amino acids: CSGYEGASYNEQFF. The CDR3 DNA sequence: TGCAGTGGGTACGAGGGAGCCAGTTACAATGAGCAGTTCTTC.

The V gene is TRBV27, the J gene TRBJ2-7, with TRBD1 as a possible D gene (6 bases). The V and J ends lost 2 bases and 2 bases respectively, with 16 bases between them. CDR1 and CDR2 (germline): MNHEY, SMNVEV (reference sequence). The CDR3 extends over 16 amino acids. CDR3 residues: CASSLVGGASAYEQYF. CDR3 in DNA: TGTGCCAGCAGTTTAGTTGGGGGCGCGTCAGCCTACGAGCAGTACTTC.

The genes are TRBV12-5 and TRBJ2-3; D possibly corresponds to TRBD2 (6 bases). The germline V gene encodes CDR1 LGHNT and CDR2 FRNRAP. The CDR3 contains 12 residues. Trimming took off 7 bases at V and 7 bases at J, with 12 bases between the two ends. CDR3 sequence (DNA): TGTGCTAGTGCCCTGCGCGGGAATACGCAGTATTTT. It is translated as CASALRGNTQYF. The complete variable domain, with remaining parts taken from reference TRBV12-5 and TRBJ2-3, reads DARVTQTPRHKVTEMGQEVTMRCQPILGHNTVFWYRQTMMQGLELLAYFRNRAPLDDSGMPKDRFSAEMPDATLATLKIQPSEPRDSAVYFCASALRGNTQYFGPGTRLTVL.

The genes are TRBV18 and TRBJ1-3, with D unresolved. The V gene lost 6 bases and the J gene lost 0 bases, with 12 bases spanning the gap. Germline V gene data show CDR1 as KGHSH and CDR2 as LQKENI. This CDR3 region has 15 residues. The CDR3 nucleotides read TGTGCCAGCTCGCCGACCGAGAGCTCTGGAAACACCATATATTTT. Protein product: CASSPTESSGNTIYF.

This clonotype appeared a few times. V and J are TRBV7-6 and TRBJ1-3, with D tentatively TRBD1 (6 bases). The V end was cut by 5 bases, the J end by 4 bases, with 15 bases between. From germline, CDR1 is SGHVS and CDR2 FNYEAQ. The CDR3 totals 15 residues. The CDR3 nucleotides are TGTGCCAGCAGCGTCGGCGGGGGGCCGGGAAACACCATATATTTT. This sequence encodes CASSVGGGPGNTIYF.

CDR3 region: CASSQVLRAGGPSDTQYF. Written as DNA, the CDR3 is TGCGCCAGCAGCCAAGTATTGCGAGCGGGAGGTCCGTCGGATACGCAGTATTTT. V and J are TRBV4-3 and TRBJ2-3; 9 bases are a match to TRBD2. CDR1 and CDR2 from the germline V gene are LGHNA and YSLEER. The CDR3 has 18 amino acids. Trimming cost V 1 base and J 6 bases; bases outside gene matches: 14.

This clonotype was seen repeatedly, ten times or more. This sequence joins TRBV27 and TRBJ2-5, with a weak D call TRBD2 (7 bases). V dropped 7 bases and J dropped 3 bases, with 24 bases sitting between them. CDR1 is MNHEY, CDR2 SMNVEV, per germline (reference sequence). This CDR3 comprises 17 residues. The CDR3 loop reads CASKGGYGIGPEETQYF. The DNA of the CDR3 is TGTGCCAGCAAGGGGGGGTACGGGATCGGCCCTGAAGAGACCCAGTACTTC.

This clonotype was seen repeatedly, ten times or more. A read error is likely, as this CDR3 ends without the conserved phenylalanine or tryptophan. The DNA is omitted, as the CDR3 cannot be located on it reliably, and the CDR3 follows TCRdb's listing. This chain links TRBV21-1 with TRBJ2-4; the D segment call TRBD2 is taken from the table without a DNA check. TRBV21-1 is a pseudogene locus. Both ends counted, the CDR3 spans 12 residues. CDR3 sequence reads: CASSIQAGGKSN.